A few counts support the clone carrying this T cell receptor beta chain. Its antigen remains unknown. The data are from a study of response to subunit inactivated influenza vaccine. This CDR3 is 13 amino acids long. Germline loops: CDR1 MNHEY, CDR2 SVGEGT. Trimming removed 7 bases from V and 6 bases from J; junction bases left unmatched: 6. Study-level results: T cells newly recruited by each seasonal influenza vaccination are few, the authors suggested.

One entry per CDR3 protein results from TCRdb running MiXCR on the RT-PCR reads. The sample holds 500,000 or so distinct CDR3 sequences, approximately 11% seen once. The sequence was obtained from a man aged 45-60 years who received an inactivated influenza vaccine. The chain couples TRBV6-2 or TRBV6-3 to TRBJ2-7; 10 positions match TRBD1. The sample consisted of PBMCs from blood, taken 45 days after vaccination. CDR3 region: CASIDRGQGEQYF. CDR3 bases: TGTGCCAGCATAGACAGGGGGCAAGGCGAGCAGTACTTC.